Included here is one T cell receptor (beta chain) sequence, with context. The cohort comprised adults aged roughly 18 to 95 years residing in 20 to 25 US areas. In assigning cohorts, the study relied on participant-reported clinical history. V was cut by 0 bases and J by 2 bases, with 8 bases left in between. From germline, CDR1 is SGHNT and CDR2 YYREEE (reference sequence). The CDR3 is 14 amino acids. This table comes from immunoSEQ multiplex PCR, and its TCRdb copy is limited to in-frame clones, with some not included. The table has 230,000 or so clones, 88% seen once; the top ten hold around 2.7%. This specimen comes from a study of blood T cell repertoires in COVID-19. The overall study: The analysed material was cDNA or gDNA that came from T cells, B-cell-depleted T cells, or PBMCs.

The chain uses TRBV5-4 and TRBJ1-2; TRBD1 is a possible D gene (6 bases). The TCR comes from a woman in her 30s who had recovered from COVID-19. The sample comprised PBMCs or T cells enriched from blood (not recorded which). The CDR3 loop reads CASSLATGNYGYTF. The DNA of the CDR3 is TGTGCCAGCAGCTTGGCCACAGGGAACTATGGCTACACCTTC.